The 10 T cell receptor beta chains listed next were all sequenced from one sample in a study of blood T cell repertoires in COVID-19. TCRdb's table, derived via immunoSEQ multiplex PCR, lists solely in-frame clones and lacks some. The data contain a few hundred thousand clones, 80% to 90% of them singletons. Input material: peripheral blood. These receptors all come from a woman between 65 and 79 years old with COVID-19, enrolled during active disease.

The genes are TRBV5-4 and TRBJ2-7; TRBD2 agrees at 12 bases. Germline V gives CDR1 SGHNT, CDR2 YYREEE (reference sequence). Trimming removed 6 bases from V and 3 bases from J; junction bases left unmatched: 13. This CDR3 has 17 residues. CDR3 sequence reads: CASTRGLAGGGSYEQYF. In nucleotides, the CDR3 is TGTGCCAGCACCCGGGGCCTAGCGGGAGGGGGTAGCTACGAGCAGTACTTC. Full variable domain (missing parts from reference TRBV5-4 and TRBJ2-7): ETGVTQSPTHLIKTRGQQVTLRCSSQSGHNTVSWYQQALGQGPQFIFQYYREEENGRGNFPPRFSGLQFPNYSSELNVNALELDDSALYLCASTRGLAGGGSYEQYFGPGTRLTVT.

CDR3 loop: CASSSQGSGNTIYF. For the CDR3, the DNA is TGTGCCAGCAGTTCCCAGGGGTCTGGAAACACCATATATTTT. The V call is TRBV28, the J call TRBJ1-3; D is perhaps TRBD1 (6 bases). The CDR3 is 14 amino acids. The germline gives CDR1 MDHEN, CDR2 SYDVKM. Deletions cut 4 bases from V and 1 base from J, with 8 bases between.

The V call is TRBV6-2 or TRBV6-3, the J call TRBJ1-1, with a possible D match to TRBD1 (5 bases). CDR1 MNHEY and CDR2 SVGEGT come from the germline V gene. CDR3 length: 14 residues. With 2 bases removed from V and 5 bases from J, the gap between germline ends came to 12 bases. CDR3 nucleotides: TGTGCCAGCAGTTACCTGTCAGGGAGGACTGAAGCTTTCTTT. It is translated as CASSYLSGRTEAFF.

The V call is TRBV28, the J call TRBJ1-1, with D unresolved. The CDR3 totals 15 residues. In germline, CDR1 is MDHEN, CDR2 SYDVKM. V was pared by 3 bases and J by 2 bases, with 13 bases between. CDR3 nucleotide sequence: TGTGCCAGCAGTTTTTGGAGGCAGACTAACACTGAAGCTTTCTTT. Translating it yields CASSFWRQTNTEAFF.

This rearrangement joins TRBV28 to TRBJ1-1, with unresolved D. CDR1 is MDHEN, CDR2 SYDVKM, per germline. With 11 bases removed from V and 1 base from J, the gap between germline ends came to 14 bases. This CDR3 spans 13 amino acids. The CDR3 protein is CACVVAGNTEAFF. The CDR3 nucleotides read TGTGCCTGCGTCGTTGCGGGGAACACTGAAGCTTTCTTT.

The rearrangement links TRBV9 to TRBJ1-2, with D tentatively TRBD1 (5 bases). The V gene lost 3 bases and the J gene lost 8 bases, with 17 bases spanning the gap. The length of the CDR3 is 14 residues. Germline values: CDR1 SGDLS, CDR2 YYNGEE. The CDR3 here is CASSAQGHYGGYTF. The DNA for the CDR3 is TGTGCCAGCAGCGCCCAAGGACACTACGGGGGCTACACCTTC.

This chain connects TRBV27 to TRBJ1-5; 11 positions agree with TRBD1. CDR1 is MNHEY and CDR2 is SMNVEV in the germline V gene (reference sequence). V shed 5 bases and J 5 bases; nucleotides not matched to a gene: 11. The CDR3 is 17 amino acids. The chain's CDR3 is CASSLTFGQGAYQPQHF. CDR3 in DNA: TGTGCCAGCAGTCTAACCTTCGGACAGGGGGCATATCAGCCCCAGCATTTT.

The chain links TRBV5-6 to TRBJ2-3, with D perhaps TRBD2 (5 bases). CDR1 SGHDT and CDR2 YYEEEE come from the germline V gene. Trimming took off 2 bases at V and 0 bases at J, with 19 bases between the two ends. This CDR3 has 18 amino acids. The CDR3 bases are TGTGCCAGCAGCTTCCTCTCCTCGGTCCGGACTAGCACAGATACGCAGTATTTT. Residues: CASSFLSSVRTSTDTQYF.

This chain links TRBV7-8 with TRBJ2-7; no clear D. Germline assignment: CDR1 SGHVS and CDR2 FQNEAQ. There are 13 residues in the CDR3. Trimming pared 2 bases from V and 3 bases from J, leaving 8 bases between. This CDR3 reads CASSLLRDYEQYF. Written as DNA, the CDR3 is TGTGCCAGCAGCTTACTGCGTGACTACGAGCAGTACTTC.

This clone was found a few times. Written as DNA, the CDR3 is TGCGCCAGCAGACTGGACAGGGCGTTTGGCTATGGCTACACCTTC. It specifies CASRLDRAFGYGYTF. This chain uses TRBV5-1 with TRBJ1-2; TRBD1 agrees at 8 bases. The germline V gene has CDR1 SGHRS and CDR2 YFSETQ. J gave up 4 bases and V 5 bases, and 10 bases lay outside the gene matches. CDR3 size: 15 residues. The variable domain in full, completed from reference TRBV5-1 and TRBJ1-2, reads KAGVTQTPRYLIKTRGQQVTLSCSPISGHRSVSWYQQTPGQGLQFLFEYFSETQRNKGNFPGRFSGRQFSNSRSEMNVSTLELGDSALYLCASRLDRAFGYGYTFGSGTRLTVV.